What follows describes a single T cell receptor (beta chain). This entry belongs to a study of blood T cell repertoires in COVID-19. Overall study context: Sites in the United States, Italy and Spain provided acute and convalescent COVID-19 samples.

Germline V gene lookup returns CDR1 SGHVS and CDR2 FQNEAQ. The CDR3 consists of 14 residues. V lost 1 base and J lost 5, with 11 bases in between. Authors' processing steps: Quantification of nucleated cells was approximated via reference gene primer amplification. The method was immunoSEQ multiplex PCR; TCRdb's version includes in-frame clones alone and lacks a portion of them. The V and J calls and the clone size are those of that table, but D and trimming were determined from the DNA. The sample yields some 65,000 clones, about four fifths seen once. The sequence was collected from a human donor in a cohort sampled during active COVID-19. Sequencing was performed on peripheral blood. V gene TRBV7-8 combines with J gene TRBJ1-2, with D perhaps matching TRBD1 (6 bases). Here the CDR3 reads CASSLEGGTYGYTF. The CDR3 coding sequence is TGTGCCAGCAGCTTAGAGGGGGGGACATATGGCTACACCTTC. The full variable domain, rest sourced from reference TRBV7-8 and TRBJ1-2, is GAGVSQSPRYKVAKRGQDVALRCDPISGHVSLFWYQQALGQGPEFLTYFQNEAQLDKSGLPSDRFFAERPEGSVSTLKIQRTQQEDSAVYLCASSLEGGTYGYTFGSGTRLTVV.